This T cell receptor beta chain was identified during a study of OX40 agonist ivuxolimab in advanced cancers. A note on the overall study: Ivuxolimab was a fully human IgG2 agonistic monoclonal antibody targeting the costimulatory receptor OX40 (CD134). Patients were allowed to have had prior anti-PD-1, anti-PD-L1 or anti-CTLA-4 therapy, and roughly 40% of the dose-escalation patients had previously received checkpoint inhibitors. Of the roughly 51 dose-escalation patients, hepatocellular carcinoma was present in about 20, melanoma in approximately 15, renal cell carcinoma in 9 and head and neck cancer in 9. In the dose-escalation cohort, around four fifths of patients were male, and the mean age was 60 years with a range of roughly 23 to 79. Peripheral TCRbeta sequencing aimed to test whether ivuxolimab altered TCR sequence diversity and caused clonal T-cell expansion. Partial responses occurred in three dose-escalation patients: two with cutaneous melanoma and one with hepatocellular carcinoma. The paper covers the monotherapy dose-escalation part of the phase I ivuxolimab trial, which included N ≈ 50 patients. Intravenous ivuxolimab was administered to patients every 2 weeks at six dose levels: 0.01, 0.1, 0.3, 1.5, 3 and 10 mg/kg. Broader findings and caveats from the paper: Partial responders in the 0.1-3.0 mg/kg groups had among the lowest normalized peripheral clonal expansion, especially among CD8+ T cells. Low levels of normalized T-cell clonal expansion were also seen in some nonresponding patients. At doses of 0.1 to 3.0 mg/kg, clonal expansion of both CD4+ and CD8+ blood T cells was observed from baseline to week 6. After ivuxolimab, more expanded clones were found on average in CD8+ T cells than in CD4+ T cells. Antigen specificity was not determined for the clonally expanded peripheral T cells.

V and J are truncated by 6 bases and 7 bases respectively, leaving an intervening sequence of 16 bases. As encoded in the germline V gene (reference sequence), CDR1 is MNHEY while CDR2 is SMNVEV. From its cysteine to its phenylalanine, the CDR3 spans 13 amino acids. Left in the record is the CDR3 DNA by itself, 39 bases read in frame from the first base. Notes on this clone: Its binding antigen is unknown. No much larger clone is present one base from it, and per-base qualities are unavailable.

For sequencing of the TCRbeta CDR3 region, genomic DNA was extracted from the sorted cells. TCRbeta CDR3 regions were sequenced using the immunoSEQ Assay. TCRdb took this table from immuneACCESS and kept in-frame rearrangements with V and J called. Such tables lack part of the clones; where checked against another copy, unresolved V genes explain under half of the gap, and the rest is unexplained. This sample comprises 100,000 to 110,000 clones, less than 95% of them detected only once. Clones ranked in the top ten supply 0.54% of the sample. Patients with autoimmune disease history or receiving systemic immunosuppression were excluded from the trial. Peripheral blood for TCR sequencing was collected from all dose cohorts at baseline, on cycle 4 day 1, and on cycle 7 day 1. The samples were taken from a phase I, first-in-human, multicenter, open-label dose-escalation trial of ivuxolimab. The trial enrolled adults with locally advanced or metastatic head and neck squamous cell, hepatocellular, melanoma or renal cell carcinoma. Before TCR sequencing, CD4+ T cells and CD8+ T cells from peripheral blood were sorted into separate populations.

The chain is assembled from TRBV27 and TRBJ2-7, with a tentative D gene TRBD2 over 5 matching bases. The sample was CD4+ or CD8+ T cells sorted from blood, taken in a trial of the OX40 agonist ivuxolimab. The clonotype comes from an adult with an advanced solid tumor such as melanoma, head and neck, liver or kidney cancer. The CDR3 corresponds to CASRLLGAREQYF. The DNA reads TGTGCCAGCAGACTTCTGGGAGCGAGGGAGCAGTACTTC.